The clone carrying this TCR beta chain appeared a single time. What it binds is not known. Germline loops: CDR1 SGHDN, CDR2 FVKESK. The V end was cut by 1 base, the J end by 3 bases, with 6 bases between. The CDR3 is 13 amino acids. This sample was included in a study of shared clonotypes between healthy human individuals. Study information: Three plates were used per donor for CD4 naive, three for CD4 memory, two for CD8 naive and one for CD8 memory. Study observations and caveats: Researchers found naive subsets generally carried larger estimated richness than memory subsets. Sorted-subset samples were not fully sequenced, rarefaction indicated. Lower generation probabilities were found for non-shared clonotypes than for those shared by all four donors.

Assay: immunoSEQ multiplex PCR; the TCRdb copy retains only in-frame clones and omits some. This table holds some 1,400,000 clones, roughly 96% found once. The chain uses TRBV14 and TRBJ2-5; D is uncertain. This receptor was obtained from a man aged 30 to 39 in good health. Material: naive CD4+ T cells sorted from blood. Sample subset: CD45RA+ positively selected. The CDR3: CASSQGLEETQYF. The CDR3 DNA follows: TGTGCCAGCAGCCAAGGGCTAGAAGAGACCCAGTACTTC.